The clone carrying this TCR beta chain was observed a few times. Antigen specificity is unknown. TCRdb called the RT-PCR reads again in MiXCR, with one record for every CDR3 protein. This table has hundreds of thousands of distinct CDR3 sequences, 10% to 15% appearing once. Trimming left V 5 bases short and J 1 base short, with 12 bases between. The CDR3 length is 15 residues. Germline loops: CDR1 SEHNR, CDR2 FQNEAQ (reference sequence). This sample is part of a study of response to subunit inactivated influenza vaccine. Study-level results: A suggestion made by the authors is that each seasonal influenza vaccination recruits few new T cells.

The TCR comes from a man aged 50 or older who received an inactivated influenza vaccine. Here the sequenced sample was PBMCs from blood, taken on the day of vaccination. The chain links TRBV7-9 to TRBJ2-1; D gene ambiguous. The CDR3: CASSHGRKSYNEQFF. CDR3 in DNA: TGTGCCAGCAGCCATGGTCGGAAATCCTACAATGAGCAGTTCTTC. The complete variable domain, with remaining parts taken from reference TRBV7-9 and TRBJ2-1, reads DTGVSQNPRHKITKRGQNVTFRCDPISEHNRLYWYRQTLGQGPEFLTYFQNEAQLEKSRLLSDRFSAERPKGSFSTLEIQRTEQGDSAMYLCASSHGRKSYNEQFFGPGTRLTVL.